These T cell receptor beta chains were read from a single sample in a study of T cell responses to AZD1222 COVID-19 vaccine. Data came from immunoSEQ multiplex PCR; TCRdb stores just in-frame clones and leaves some out. Of approximately 89,000 clones listed, approximately 90% are singletons. The input for sequencing was peripheral blood, taken 28 days after the second AZD1222 dose. The source of these receptors is an adult who received the AZD1222 COVID-19 vaccine. Each CDR3 is given with its conserved first and last residue. D genes are given only for firm matches. Some rows have no size entry. The others give once, few or many, or a class for an expanded clone.

clone_size	v_call	d_call	j_call	cdr3_aa	cdr3_nt
.	TRBV18	.	TRBJ2-3	CASSPGRGHIDTQYF	TGTGCCAGCTCACCTGGACGGGGGCATATAGATACGCAGTATTTT
.	TRBV28	.	TRBJ1-5	CASTLRQLSVPQHF	TGTGCCAGCACCCTAAGACAGCTTAGTGTGCCCCAGCATTTT
.	TRBV19	.	TRBJ2-3	CASSIELLSTDTQYF	TGTGCCAGTAGTATAGAACTTCTTAGCACAGATACGCAGTATTTT
.	TRBV10-1	.	TRBJ1-3	CASSESQAFSGNTIYF	TGCGCCAGCAGTGAGTCTCAGGCTTTCTCTGGAAACACCATATATTTT
.	TRBV15	.	TRBJ1-2	CATSLPLANYGYTF	TGTGCCACCAGCCTTCCCCTAGCTAACTATGGCTACACCTTC
.	TRBV11-1	.	TRBJ2-6	CASSLAGGTGANVLTF	TGTGCCAGCAGCTTAGCCGGAGGGACTGGGGCCAACGTCCTGACTTTC
few	TRBV7-2	.	TRBJ1-5	CASSLGGGTQPQHF	TGTGCCAGCAGCTTAGGTGGCGGGACTCAGCCCCAGCATTTT
once	TRBV6-2/TRBV6-3	TRBD1	TRBJ1-6	CASSYSETGGSPLHF	TGTGCCAGCAGTTACTCGGAGACAGGGGGTTCACCCCTCCACTTT
.	TRBV11-2	.	TRBJ1-2	CASRPSGSSNYGYTF	TGTGCCAGCAGGCCTTCGGGATCTTCTAACTATGGCTACACCTTC
once	TRBV5-4	.	TRBJ1-5	CASSSLGNQPQHF	TGTGCCAGCAGCTCCTTGGGGAATCAGCCCCAGCATTTT
.	TRBV19	TRBD1	TRBJ1-2	CASSNRDRVYGYTF	TGTGCCAGTAGTAATCGCGACAGGGTCTATGGCTACACCTTC
.	TRBV7-8	TRBD1	TRBJ1-2	CASSVDRDYTF	TGTGCCAGCAGCGTAGACAGGGACTACACCTTC
once	TRBV19	TRBD1	TRBJ1-5	CASSIDAGGNQPQHF	TGTGCCAGTAGTATAGACGCAGGGGGAAATCAGCCCCAGCATTTT
.	TRBV5-1	.	TRBJ2-5	CASSWEGLGWETQYF	TGCGCCAGCAGCTGGGAAGGACTCGGGTGGGAGACCCAGTACTTC
.	TRBV30	.	TRBJ2-3	CAWSTRGGKNTQYF	TGTGCCTGGAGTACCAGGGGAGGGAAGAATACGCAGTATTTT
.	TRBV19	.	TRBJ2-7	CASTAGESYEQYF	TGTGCCAGTACGGCCGGGGAGTCCTACGAGCAGTACTTC
.	TRBV27	.	TRBJ2-4	CASSPSREAKNIQYF	TGTGCCAGCAGTCCCTCCCGCGAAGCCAAAAACATTCAGTACTTC
.	TRBV28	.	TRBJ1-1	CASSPPEGGTEAFF	TGTGCCAGCAGCCCTCCCGAGGGGGGGACTGAAGCTTTCTTT
.	TRBV5-1	.	TRBJ2-5	CASSPRQDVTQYF	TGCGCCAGCAGCCCCCGGCAGGACGTGACCCAGTACTTC
once	TRBV19	TRBD2	TRBJ2-1	CASSIRASGGDNEQFF	TGTGCCAGTAGTATACGGGCTAGCGGGGGGGACAATGAGCAGTTCTTC
.	TRBV2	.	TRBJ1-3	CASCGEISGNTIYF	TGTGCCAGCTGCGGCGAGATCTCTGGAAACACCATATATTTT
.	TRBV7-6	.	TRBJ2-5	CASSLAPTSRETQYF	TGTGCCAGCAGCTTGGCCCCAACTAGCAGGGAGACCCAGTACTTC
.	TRBV2	.	TRBJ1-6	CATRAGYNSPLHF	TGTGCCACCAGGGCCGGATATAATTCACCCCTCCACTTT
.	TRBV6-4	.	TRBJ2-4	CASSDRGTKNIQYF	TGTGCCAGCAGTGACAGGGGAACCAAAAACATTCAGTACTTC
.	TRBV3-1/TRBV3-2	.	TRBJ1-2	CASSQDPGATALAYGYTF	TGTGCCAGCAGCCAAGATCCGGGGGCGACAGCCCTAGCCTATGGCTACACCTTC
.	TRBV3-1/TRBV3-2	.	TRBJ1-2	CASSQDTIRGNYGYTF	TGTGCCAGCAGCCAAGATACGATACGGGGGAACTATGGCTACACCTTC
medium-sized	TRBV2	.	TRBJ1-4	CASRSTVTNEKLFF	TGTGCCAGCAGGAGCACAGTAACTAATGAAAAACTGTTTTTT
.	TRBV4-2	TRBD1	TRBJ1-4	CASSQRTGSNEKLFF	TGTGCCAGCAGCCAACGGACAGGGAGTAATGAAAAACTGTTTTTT
.	TRBV19	TRBD1	TRBJ1-1	CASSAQGASGTEAFF	TGTGCCAGTAGTGCCCAGGGGGCGTCGGGCACTGAAGCTTTCTTT
.	TRBV6-5	TRBD1	TRBJ1-2	CASSTGTALVGGYTF	TGTGCCAGCAGCACCGGGACAGCCCTTGTCGGGGGCTACACCTTC
.	TRBV27	.	TRBJ1-1	CASSRAGARTEAFF	TGTGCCAGCAGTAGAGCAGGGGCTCGGACTGAAGCTTTCTTT
.	TRBV30	.	TRBJ1-5	CAWRPQGYSNQPQHF	TGTGCCTGGAGACCCCAGGGGTATAGCAATCAGCCCCAGCATTTT
.	TRBV28	.	TRBJ1-1	CASSRFPEAFF	TGTGCCAGCAGCCGCTTTCCTGAAGCTTTCTTT
.	TRBV24-1	.	TRBJ2-3	CATSDFGGPSTMDTQYF	TGTGCCACCAGTGATTTTGGTGGGCCCTCCACAATGGATACGCAGTATTTT
.	TRBV5-1	TRBD1	TRBJ2-5	CASNTGQGWVQETQYF	TGCGCCAGCAACACCGGACAGGGCTGGGTCCAAGAGACCCAGTACTTC
.	TRBV18	TRBD1	TRBJ1-4	CASSPILTGSNEKLFF	TGTGCCAGCTCGCCTATCCTGACAGGGTCTAATGAAAAACTGTTTTTT
.	TRBV4-2	.	TRBJ2-7	CASSQLAERGVPYEQYF	TGTGCCAGCAGCCAGCTTGCCGAACGGGGAGTCCCCTACGAGCAGTACTTC
few	TRBV2	TRBD2	TRBJ2-7	CASSVGRGGALYEQYF	TGTGCCAGCAGTGTGGGTCGCGGGGGGGCCCTCTACGAGCAGTACTTC
few	TRBV5-1	TRBD2	TRBJ2-3	CASRGLRGGTDTQYF	TGCGCCAGCAGGGGTCTCCGGGGGGGCACAGATACGCAGTATTTT